A single sample gave rise to the 29 T cell receptor beta chains below, sequenced in a study of blood T cell repertoires in COVID-19. Here immunoSEQ multiplex PCR was the method, and the copy in TCRdb shows in-frame clones only, minus some. Among 350,000 or so clones listed, roughly 90% were seen once. What was sequenced was PBMCs or T cells enriched from blood (not recorded which). The source is a woman aged 25 to 39 who had recovered from COVID-19.

This clone was seen only once. The CDR3 protein is CASSQPQGAAGSYNSPLHF. The CDR3 nucleotides are TGTGCCAGCAGCCAACCCCAGGGGGCTGCGGGCTCCTATAATTCACCCCTCCACTTT. This sequence joins TRBV4-2 and TRBJ1-6, with 8 bases that match TRBD1. The CDR3 is 19 amino acids. Germline-derived CDR1 and CDR2 are LGHNA and YNFKEQ. After removal of 2 bases from V and 0 bases from J, the junction contained 9 bases not matched to a gene.

This clone has more than one count but fewer than ten. The genes are TRBV28 and TRBJ1-6; D is ambiguous. The CDR3 contains 14 residues. The germline V gene has CDR1 MDHEN and CDR2 SYDVKM. Trimming stripped 6 bases from V and 7 bases from J, with 13 bases between. The chain's CDR3 is CASRAGGSNSPLHF. The CDR3 DNA is TGTGCCAGCAGGGCGGGAGGGTCGAATTCACCCCTCCACTTT.

The genes are TRBV19 and TRBJ1-5; no clear D gene. The CDR3 spans 14 residues. Germline V gives CDR1 LNHDA, CDR2 SQIVND (reference sequence). V lost 3 bases and J 6 bases, leaving 12 bases between the germline ends. The CDR3 spells CASSIGESGQPQHF. For the CDR3, the DNA is TGTGCCAGTAGTATCGGGGAGAGCGGTCAGCCCCAGCATTTT.

V is TRBV2 and J is TRBJ2-7; no clear D gene. Germline V gene lookup returns CDR1 SNHLY and CDR2 FYNNEI. V was shortened by 3 bases and J by 6 bases, with 3 bases between the two germline ends. The CDR3 extends over 10 amino acids. The CDR3 sequence: CASSDSEQYF. Written as DNA, the CDR3 is TGTGCCAGCAGTGACTCCGAGCAGTACTTC.

This clone was seen a single time. The chain has TRBV18 and TRBJ2-2, with a tentative D call TRBD1 (6 bases). V shed 6 bases and J shed 0 bases, with 11 bases lying between them. The CDR3 spans 15 residues. CDR1 and CDR2 (germline): KGHSH, LQKENI. The CDR3 reads CASSPGQSNTGELFF. In nucleotides, the CDR3 is TGTGCCAGCTCCCCCGGACAGTCGAACACCGGGGAGCTGTTTTTT. Complete variable domain (other parts from reference TRBV18 and TRBJ2-2): NAGVMQNPRHLVRRRGQEARLRCSPMKGHSHVYWYRQLPEEGLKFMVYLQKENIIDESGMPKERFSAEFPKEGPSILRIQQVVRGDSAAYFCASSPGQSNTGELFFGEGSRLTVL.

The chain uses TRBV4-1 and TRBJ1-6, with a possible D match to TRBD1 (5 bases). The V gene's germline CDR1 is MGHRA and CDR2 YSYEKL. CDR3 size: 12 residues. The V gene lost 5 bases and the J gene lost 6 bases, with 5 bases spanning the gap. CDR3 in DNA: TGCGCCAGCAGCGACAGTAATTCACCCCTCCACTTT. Its translation is CASSDSNSPLHF.

The rearrangement joins TRBV15 to TRBJ2-5; maybe TRBD2 (6 bases). The germline V and J ends were trimmed by 11 bases and 4 bases, with 14 bases remaining between them. The CDR3 runs to 12 residues. Germline V CDR1 and CDR2: LNHNV, YYDKDF (reference sequence). This CDR3 reads CAASRGLETQYF. For the CDR3, the DNA is TGTGCCGCTTCTCGGGGGTTAGAGACCCAGTACTTC. Full variable domain (outside the CDR3, taken from reference TRBV15 and TRBJ2-5): DAMVIQNPRYQVTQFGKPVTLSCSQTLNHNVMYWYQQKSSQAPKLLFHYYDKDFNNEADTPDNFQSRRPNTSFCFLDIRSPGLGDTAMYLCAASRGLETQYFGPGTRLLVL.

The sample holds one count of this clone. The chain combines TRBV6-5 with TRBJ1-4; TRBD1 agrees at 7 bases. J gave up 8 bases and V 6 bases, and 9 bases lay outside the gene matches. CDR1 is MNHEY, CDR2 SVGAGI, per germline. The CDR3 totals 14 residues. In DNA, the CDR3 is TGTGCCAGCAGCGACAGGGCGTTGAGAGAAAAACTGTTTTTT. Translation gives CASSDRALREKLFF.

The chain uses TRBV3-1 (or the pseudogene TRBV3-2) and TRBJ1-2; D might be TRBD1 (6 bases). The length of the CDR3 is 13 residues. Germline V CDR1 and CDR2: LGHDT, YNNKEL (reference sequence). Trimming cost V 5 bases and J 4 bases, with 11 bases left between them. The CDR3 spells CASSNGQRYGYTF. DNA for the CDR3: TGTGCCAGCAGCAACGGACAGCGCTATGGCTACACCTTC.

Note on this clone: Germline is not matched at one junction end, which may reflect a read error. The J gene is TRBJ2-1, the V gene TRBV6-4, with 14 bases identical to TRBD2. There are 19 residues in the CDR3. Germline V gives CDR1 MRHNA, CDR2 SNTAGT. The CDR3 region is CASSNSGLAGAGSYNEQFF. The CDR3 nucleotides read TGTGCCAGCAGTAACTCGGGACTAGCGGGGGCAGGGTCCTACAATGAGCAGTTCTTC.

With regard to this clone: The sample has other DNA sequences that encode this CDR3 too. The J gene is TRBJ1-2, the V gene TRBV19; 10 positions agree with TRBD1. Germline V lookup: CDR1 LNHDA, CDR2 SQIVND (reference sequence). With 5 bases clipped from V and 2 bases from J, the junction kept 2 bases outside the gene matches. The CDR3 sequence is 14 residues long. The CDR3 DNA is TGTGCCAGTAGTTCGGACAGGGGGAACTATGGCTACACCTTC. It encodes CASSSDRGNYGYTF.

V is TRBV7-9 and J is TRBJ1-2; tentative D call: TRBD1 (5 bases). CDR1 SEHNR and CDR2 FQNEAQ come from the germline V gene (reference sequence). The ends were cut back, 1 base at V and 6 bases at J, with 18 bases in the middle. This CDR3 region has 16 residues. The CDR3, as DNA: TGTGCCAGCAGCTTAGACGGACATAACCCCTACCATGGCTACACCTTC. Translating gives CASSLDGHNPYHGYTF.

V usage is TRBV19 and J usage is TRBJ1-1, with TRBD1 identical over 10 bases. The CDR3 has 14 amino acids. Germline V gives CDR1 LNHDA, CDR2 SQIVND (reference sequence). After removal of 6 bases from V and 1 base from J, the junction contained 2 bases not matched to a gene. CDR3 sequence: CASSRTGGNTEAFF. The CDR3 coding sequence is TGTGCCAGTAGCCGGACAGGGGGGAACACTGAAGCTTTCTTT.

The chain links TRBV19 to TRBJ2-1, with a weak D call TRBD2 (6 bases). Germline values: CDR1 LNHDA, CDR2 SQIVND (reference sequence). The CDR3 is made up of 16 amino acids. V was clipped by 3 bases and J by 0 bases, with 12 bases between them. CDR3 sequence reads: CASSIYGGGSYNEQFF. The CDR3 DNA is TGTGCCAGTAGTATTTACGGGGGAGGCTCCTACAATGAGCAGTTCTTC.

This clone was counted between two and nine times. The chain has TRBV5-8 and TRBJ2-5; the D gene is possibly TRBD2 (5 bases). Germline assignment: CDR1 SGHTS and CDR2 YDEGEE. Between the trimmed V and J ends, which lost 0 bases and 5 bases, there was a span of 11 bases. The CDR3 is made up of 14 amino acids. Written as DNA, the CDR3 is TGTGCCAGCAGCTTGGGACCCCGGGGTGAGACCCAGTACTTC. It is translated as CASSLGPRGETQYF.

CDR3 loop: CASSPQTGGLNSPLHF. The CDR3 DNA follows: TGTGCCAGCAGCCCGCAGACAGGGGGCCTTAATTCACCCCTCCACTTT. The gene calls are TRBV5-6 and TRBJ1-6; TRBD1 aligns across 10 bases. Germline V lookup: CDR1 SGHDT, CDR2 YYEEEE. The V and J ends lost 4 bases and 6 bases, in that order; junction bases with no gene match: 7. CDR3 length: 16 amino acids.

This rearrangement joins TRBV6-1 to TRBJ1-2; 8 nucleotides match TRBD1. Germline CDR1 reads MNHNS; CDR2 reads SASEGT. V shed 3 bases, J shed 12 bases, and the junction held 3 bases outside the gene matches. The CDR3 spans 11 residues. CDR3 in DNA: TGTGCCAGCAGTGAGGACAGGGCTCACACCTTC. Amino acids: CASSEDRAHTF.

The chain recombines TRBV2 with TRBJ1-6; D remains unclear. V gave up 3 bases and J gave up 10 bases, with 10 bases separating them. Germline loops: CDR1 SNHLY, CDR2 FYNNEI. This CDR3 comprises 13 residues. This CDR3 reads CASSEPMGSPLHF. The CDR3 bases are TGTGCCAGCAGTGAGCCGATGGGCTCACCCCTCCACTTT.

This chain links TRBV19 with TRBJ1-2, with a possible D match to TRBD1 (5 bases). The CDR3 covers 16 residues. Trimming stripped 1 base from V and 5 bases from J, with 17 bases between. Germline-derived CDR1 and CDR2 are LNHDA and SQIVND (reference sequence). CDR3 sequence reads: CASSIGAGKEKYGYTF. The CDR3 region has the DNA TGTGCCAGTAGTATAGGAGCAGGGAAGGAGAAGTATGGCTACACCTTC.

The chain carries TRBV28 and TRBJ2-1; the match to TRBD2 covers 7 bases. V dropped 6 bases and J dropped 2; count of bases not matched to a gene: 10. In germline, CDR1 is MDHEN, CDR2 SYDVKM. CDR3 length equals 16 residues. CDR3 coding DNA: TGTGCCAGCAGCGCCCATACTGGACTAGCCTACAATGAGCAGTTCTTC. Translated: CASSAHTGLAYNEQFF.

The rearrangement joins TRBV18 to TRBJ2-7; 8 nucleotides match TRBD2. Germline V gives CDR1 KGHSH, CDR2 LQKENI. The junction had 7 bases not matched to a gene; V was cut back by 6 bases and J by 3 bases. CDR3 length: 14 amino acids. CDR3 residues: CASSYSGAYYEQYF. CDR3 DNA: TGTGCCAGCTCCTATAGCGGGGCCTACTACGAGCAGTACTTC. Variable domain in full (rest from reference TRBV18 and TRBJ2-7): NAGVMQNPRHLVRRRGQEARLRCSPMKGHSHVYWYRQLPEEGLKFMVYLQKENIIDESGMPKERFSAEFPKEGPSILRIQQVVRGDSAAYFCASSYSGAYYEQYFGPGTRLTVT.

The CDR3, as DNA: TGTGCCAGAAGCATTCGGTGGGGCGCGGTTCCACCCCTCCACTTT. As protein: CARSIRWGAVPPLHF. The chain employs TRBV5-3 and TRBJ1-6, with D tentatively TRBD1 (5 bases). TRBV5-3 counts as an open reading frame of uncertain function. V was shortened by 4 bases and J by 11 bases, with 19 bases between the two germline ends. This CDR3 has 15 residues.

The chain has TRBV9 and TRBJ1-1, with 7 bases lining up with TRBD1. CDR1 SGDLS and CDR2 YYNGEE come from the germline V gene. Trimming took 4 bases from V and 1 from J; bases not matched to a gene: 7. The CDR3 sequence is 15 residues long. The CDR3 protein is CASSQGTAKNTEAFF. CDR3 sequence (DNA): TGTGCCAGCAGCCAAGGGACAGCAAAGAACACTGAAGCTTTCTTT.

This chain joins TRBV12-5 and TRBJ2-1; D is possibly TRBD2 (5 bases). Trimming took off 6 bases at V and 9 bases at J, with 15 bases between the two ends. The CDR3 extends over 13 amino acids. In germline, CDR1 is LGHNT, CDR2 FRNRAP. The chain's CDR3 is CASGVGAEGEQFF. CDR3 DNA sequence: TGTGCTAGTGGGGTGGGAGCTGAGGGTGAGCAGTTCTTC.

J is TRBJ2-7 and V is TRBV11-2; 7 bases agree with TRBD1. The junction had 13 bases not matched to a gene; V was cut back by 4 bases and J by 1 base. The CDR3 spans 17 residues. Germline loops: CDR1 SGHAT, CDR2 FQNNGV. CDR3 sequence reads: CASSSMAVGTVSYEQYF. The CDR3 nucleotides read TGTGCCAGCAGCTCCATGGCAGTTGGGACAGTTTCCTACGAGCAGTACTTC.

This clone occurred once. The gene calls are TRBV6-1 and TRBJ2-4; 7 nucleotides agree with TRBD1. Germline V gene sequence: CDR1 MNHNS, CDR2 SASEGT. V lost 2 bases to trimming and J lost 3 bases; unmatched junction nucleotides: 1. This CDR3 has 14 residues. CDR3 in amino acids: CASSEQGVKNIQYF. The DNA for the CDR3 is TGTGCCAGCAGTGAACAGGGGGTCAAAAACATTCAGTACTTC.

The rearrangement links TRBV11-3 to TRBJ2-7; 9 nucleotides line up with TRBD1. With 5 bases clipped from V and 6 bases from J, the junction kept 5 bases outside the gene matches. CDR3 length: 13 amino acids. Germline V gene lookup returns CDR1 SGHNT and CDR2 YENEEA. The CDR3: CASSLGTGIEQYF. CDR3 in DNA: TGTGCCAGCAGCCTAGGGACAGGGATCGAGCAGTACTTC.

This sequence joins TRBV4-2 and TRBJ2-1, with D possibly matching TRBD2 (7 bases). V was clipped by 1 base and J by 0 bases, with 13 bases between them. Looked up from germline, CDR1 is LGHNA and CDR2 is YNFKEQ. This CDR3 is 17 amino acids long. The CDR3 here is CASSQVGGGGSYNEQFF. For the CDR3, the DNA is TGTGCCAGCAGCCAAGTTGGAGGGGGGGGCTCCTACAATGAGCAGTTCTTC.

The chain employs TRBV4-2 and TRBJ2-7, with a possible D match to TRBD2 (6 bases). The germline CDR1 and CDR2 sequences are LGHNA and YNFKEQ. This CDR3 region has 15 residues. The V gene lost 0 bases and the J gene lost 5 bases, with 14 bases spanning the gap. This CDR3 reads CASSQEGGGTNEQYF. In DNA, the CDR3 is TGTGCCAGCAGCCAAGAAGGCGGAGGGACGAACGAGCAGTACTTC.